What follows is one TCR beta chain and its context. Its target is not known. Sequencing was performed with immunoSEQ multiplex PCR; in TCRdb, only in-frame clones are kept and a portion is missing. The sample yields over a million clones, around 97% seen once. The data stem from a study of shared clonotypes between healthy human individuals. Study context: Serving as donors were a couple of women and a few men, whose ages spanned 18 to 49. General study findings and limits: Rarefaction analysis demonstrated incomplete sorted-subset sequencing notwithstanding large depth. Some clonotypes were shared by all four sorted-subset donors, while others were not shared. The non-shared ones had lower generation probabilities than the shared ones.

CD4+ cells underwent separation, giving CD45RA+ naive and CD45RA-negative memory subsets. The CDR3 loop spans 14 amino acids. V was cut by 2 bases and J by 11 bases, with 16 bases left in between. CDR1 is KGHSH, CDR2 LQKENI, per germline. Sequenced sample: naive CD4+ T cells sorted from blood. As for subset: CD45RA+ positively selected. The V and J genes are TRBV18 and TRBJ1-5; no clear D. This sequence was found in a man younger than 45 in good health. In DNA form, the CDR3 reads TGTGCCAGCTCACCATCTGGGAGATCCGGGTCCCAGCATTTT. It encodes CASSPSGRSGSQHF.